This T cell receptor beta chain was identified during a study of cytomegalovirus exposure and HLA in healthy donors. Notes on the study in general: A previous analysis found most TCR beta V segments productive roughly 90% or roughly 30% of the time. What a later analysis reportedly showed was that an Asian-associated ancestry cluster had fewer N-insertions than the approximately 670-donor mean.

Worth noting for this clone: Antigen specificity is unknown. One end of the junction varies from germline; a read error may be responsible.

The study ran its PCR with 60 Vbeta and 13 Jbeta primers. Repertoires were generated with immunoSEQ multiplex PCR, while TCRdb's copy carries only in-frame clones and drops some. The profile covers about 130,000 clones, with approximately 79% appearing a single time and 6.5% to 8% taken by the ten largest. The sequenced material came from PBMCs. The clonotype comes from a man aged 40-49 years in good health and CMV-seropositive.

The CDR3 here is CAWSVGGAASPSF. CDR3 DNA: TGTGCCTGGAGTGTCGGCGGGGCGGCTTCGCCGTCCTTC. The chain employs TRBV30 and TRBJ2-7; TRBD2 is a possible D gene (6 bases). The CDR3 has 13 amino acids. Looked up from germline, CDR1 is GTSNPN and CDR2 is SVGIG (reference sequence).